The text below deals with one T cell receptor (beta chain). This clone has more than one count but fewer than ten. No cognate antigen has been identified for it. There are no base qualities to consult, and no much larger clone falls within one base. The data stem from a study of CD8+ T cells in alopecia areata listed by TCRdb under 2018. A note on the overall study: The treated patients, all with moderate-to-severe alopecia areata, were enrolled in an open-label pilot trial of oral tofacitinib given at 5 to 10 mg twice daily. Tofacitinib was administered for 6 to 18 months, and 6 months of follow-up off drug were then conducted to assess delayed response and recurrence. In treated patients, disease severity was measured using the SALT score, which gives the percentage of scalp surface area affected. The study used high-throughput TCRbeta sequencing to examine T cell clonal expansion in alopecia areata, in both the C3H/HeJ mouse model and human patients. Human TCRbeta sequencing covered scalp tissue and sorted CD4+ and CD8+ peripheral blood T cells from patchy and totalis/universalis alopecia areata patients and healthy controls. Biopsies were taken from tofacitinib-treated patients at baseline and at 4 and 24 weeks of treatment, and a later scalp biopsy was taken in several of the tofacitinib-treated patients. Scalp clonality was compared across normal scalp (n=4), patchy alopecia areata scalp (n=8), and alopecia totalis/universalis scalp (n=8). RNA was extracted with the PAXgene miRNA kit for fixed scalp, the miRNeasy kit for PBMCs, and the RNeasy kit for mouse skin. TCRbeta CDR3 regions were amplified by immunoSEQ multiplex PCR using 35 Vbeta forward and 13 Jbeta reverse primers. On the study overall, not on this receptor specifically: Tofacitinib significantly lowered scalp clonality and the number of expanded CD8+ clones among the top 100 scalp clones. Compared with mice, TCR sequences shared between patients were less clear, possibly partly because of HLA diversity across the patient population. Unlike mouse skin, which is dominated by gammadelta T cells, normal human skin has resident alphabeta T cells that are also sequenced, and this complicates analysis of the scalp TCR repertoire. Higher clonality and more expanded CD8+ clones were observed in lesional scalp than in normal scalp, particularly in alopecia totalis/universalis, a finding suggestive of antigenic drive. During tofacitinib treatment, many expanded lesional clones stuck around in both scalp and blood, and this persistence may partly explain why relapse happens after treatment is stopped. The treated cohort was small, with a single nonresponder, so links between baseline CD8+ expansion and response need larger studies.

Library construction relied on the immunoSEQ multiplex PCR assay. RNA was extracted from all samples and reverse transcribed into cDNA, which served as template for TCR sequencing. First-strand cDNA was synthesized with SuperScript III using a 2:1 mix of oligo-dT and random hexamers. A synthetic immune receptor repertoire was used to assess amplification bias, and residual bias was removed computationally. Per the original workflow: Raw reads were preprocessed to remove errors, and CDR3 was defined by IMGT conventions from the conserved cysteine to phenylalanine. Clonality was computed as 1 minus the Shannon entropy, with the entropy normalized by log2 of the number of productive unique TCRs. Scalp TCRbeta sequences were cross-referenced with sorted blood CD4 and CD8 repertoires so that the CD4 or CD8 identity of scalp clones could be inferred. Sourced from immuneACCESS, this table was stored by TCRdb with only in-frame sequences that have V and J called. A share of the clones is absent; for the studies checked, an unresolved V gene accounts for under half, and the remainder has no known explanation. Clone size and the V and J calls come from that table; the DNA yielded D and trimming. The sample data list around 120,000 clones, and roughly 58% of these were observed just once. The ten largest clones represent around 30% of the sample.

V is pared back by 5 bases and J by 6 bases, with 11 bases lying between the germline termini. Inclusive of the bounding cysteine and phenylalanine, the CDR3 is 14 residues long. Only the CDR3 portion is preserved as DNA: 42 bases, with reading frame beginning at the first base. Taken from the germline V gene (reference sequence), the CDR1 and CDR2 loops are SEHNR and FQNEAQ. What this sample's time point label stands for: more than three weeks on oral tofacitinib. In light of the paper, this sample's treatment or condition label describes: oral pan-JAK inhibitor, 5-10 mg twice daily. Lesional scalp punch biopsies and peripheral blood were obtained from alopecia areata patients. PBMCs were isolated by density centrifugation and stained for CD3, CD4 and CD8, and CD4+ and CD8+ T cells were sorted on a FACSAria.

The sequenced sample was CD8+ T cells sorted from blood, obtained at week 4, from a patient treated with tofacitinib. The TCR sequence derives from a human donor with alopecia areata. Recombination linked TRBV7-9 to TRBJ1-6; confidence is insufficient to name the D gene. In nucleotides, the sequence is TGTGCCAGCAGCCCGGACGGGATTAATTCACCCCTCCACTTT. This is translated as CASSPDGINSPLHF.